This TCR beta chain was found in a study of T-cell memory formation after mild COVID-19. The V and J ends lost 0 bases and 2 bases, in that order; junction bases with no gene match: 8. This CDR3 region has 17 residues. CDR1 is MGHRA and CDR2 is YSYEKL in the germline V gene. With regard to this clonotype: Its antigen remains unidentified.

Study-wide findings and caveats: Memory from before infection featured some responding clones, which suggests cross-reactive memory joined. CD8+ contracting clones occupied EMRA, while CD4+ ones occupied mainly CM and EM. Contracting clones from day 15 to 85 had balanced CD4/CD8; later expanders favoured CD4+.

TCRdb reanalysed the 5' RACE reads using MiXCR and keeps one entry per CDR3 protein. The sample holds roughly 380,000 distinct CDR3 sequences; 25% to 30% are singletons and the top ten take approximately 13%. The sample taken for sequencing was PBMCs or a T cell subset sorted from them (not recorded which). This receptor was obtained from an adult woman who had mild COVID-19 (a few samples of this study predate the infection). Cell type and time point are not known. The gene calls are TRBV4-1 and TRBJ2-7; TRBD1 aligns across 9 bases. CDR3 loop: CASSQDSFGQGTYEQYF. The CDR3 nucleotides are TGCGCCAGCAGCCAAGATTCATTCGGACAGGGGACCTACGAGCAGTACTTC.